This entry concerns a single TCR beta chain. Its antigen remains unidentified. All of the isolated RNA was reverse transcribed, so expressed TCRB transcripts were sequenced. Samples of naive, central memory and regulatory T cells yielded a mean of about 3.9 million reads. Profiled with immunoSEQ multiplex PCR; TCRdb holds only in-frame clones, not every one. The sample has 150,000 to 200,000 clones; 6.5% to 8.5% are singletons. This sample was included in a study of beta chain features in type 1 diabetes. Turning to the study itself: The patient and healthy donor groups were comparable for age, gender and cell yields. Study-level findings and limits: Shortening of TCRB CDR3s, moderate but significant, appeared in all four CD4+ subsets of Type 1 diabetes patients. The study found that naive, central memory and Treg TCRB repertoires appeared more similar in patients than in healthy donors.

Via the markers CD45RO/CCR7/CD25/CD127/CD95/CD27, stem cell-like memory, regulatory, central memory and naive CD4+ cells were sorted. Sequenced material: central memory CD4+ T cells from blood. The origin of this receptor is a man between 18 and 29 years old with type 1 diabetes.

CDR3 in amino acids: CASSFGQGNYNEQFF. CDR3 nucleotide sequence: TGTGCCAGCAGCTTCGGACAGGGGAACTACAATGAGCAGTTCTTC. V usage is TRBV5-4 and J usage is TRBJ2-1, with 9 positions matching TRBD1. The germline V gene has CDR1 SGHNT and CDR2 YYREEE (reference sequence). The CDR3 totals 15 residues. The V gene end was trimmed by 2 bases and the J gene end by 3 bases; junction bases not matched to a gene: 3.